This entry describes one T cell receptor (beta chain). This specimen belongs to a study of blood T cell repertoires in COVID-19. Looking at the study overall: COVID-19 samples collected from the United States, Italy and Spain covered acute and convalescent phases. The cDNA or gDNA used as material had been derived from T cells, B-cell-depleted T cells, or PBMCs.

In the authors' methods: Amplification from reference gene primers served as the basis for estimated nucleated cell counts. The protocol was immunoSEQ multiplex PCR, while the TCRdb copy is restricted to in-frame clones and leaves out a portion. That table gives V, J and clone size, and the DNA gave D and trimming. In the table there are around 130,000 clones, over 85% of which are singletons. Trimming took 3 bases from V and 0 from J, leaving 11 bases between them. CDR1 LNHDA and CDR2 SQIVND come from the germline V gene (reference sequence). CDR3 length equals 16 residues. The chain uses TRBV19 and TRBJ2-2; a possible D gene is TRBD1 (6 bases). The specimen was peripheral blood. The sequence came from a man in his fifties with active COVID-19. The CDR3 nucleotides are TGTGCCAGTAGTATTACCGGGACAACGAACACCGGGGAGCTGTTTTTT. It yields the protein CASSITGTTNTGELFF.